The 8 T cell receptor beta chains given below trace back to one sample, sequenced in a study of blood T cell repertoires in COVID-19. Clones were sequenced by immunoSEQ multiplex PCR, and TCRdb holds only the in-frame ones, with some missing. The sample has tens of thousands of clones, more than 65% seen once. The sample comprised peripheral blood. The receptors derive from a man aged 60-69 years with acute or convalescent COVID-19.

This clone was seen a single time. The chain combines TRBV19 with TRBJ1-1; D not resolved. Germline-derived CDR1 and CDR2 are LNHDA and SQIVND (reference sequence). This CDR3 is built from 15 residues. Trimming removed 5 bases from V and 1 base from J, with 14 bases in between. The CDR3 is CASSARPGGNTEAFF. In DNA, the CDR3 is TGTGCCAGTAGTGCAAGACCGGGTGGGAACACTGAAGCTTTCTTT. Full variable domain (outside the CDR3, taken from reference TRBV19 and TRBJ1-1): DGGITQSPKYLFRKEGQNVTLSCEQNLNHDAMYWYRQDPGQGLRLIYYSQIVNDFQKGDIAEGYSVSREKKESFPLTVTSAQKNPTAFYLCASSARPGGNTEAFFGQGTRLTVV.

This CDR3 reads CASSTDRTTKSYSNQPQHF. The CDR3 nucleotides are TGTGCCAGCAGTACGGACAGAACCACCAAATCCTATAGCAATCAGCCCCAGCATTTT. The chain joins TRBV6-2 or TRBV6-3 to TRBJ1-5, with a possible D match to TRBD1 (6 bases). The CDR3 has 19 amino acids. V was clipped by 5 bases and J by 0 bases, with 23 bases between them. CDR1 and CDR2 (germline): MNHEY, SVGEGT.

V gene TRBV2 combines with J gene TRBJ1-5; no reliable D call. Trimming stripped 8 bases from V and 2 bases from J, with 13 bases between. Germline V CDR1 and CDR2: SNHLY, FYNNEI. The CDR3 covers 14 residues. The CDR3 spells CASERESGNQPQHF. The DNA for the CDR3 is TGTGCCAGCGAACGGGAGAGTGGCAATCAGCCCCAGCATTTT.

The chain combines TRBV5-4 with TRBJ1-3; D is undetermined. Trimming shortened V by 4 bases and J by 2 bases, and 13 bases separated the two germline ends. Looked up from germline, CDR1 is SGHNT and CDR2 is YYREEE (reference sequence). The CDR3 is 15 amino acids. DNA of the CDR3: TGTGCCAGCAGCCTTAACTCCGGGGCTGGAAACACCATATATTTT. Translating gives CASSLNSGAGNTIYF.

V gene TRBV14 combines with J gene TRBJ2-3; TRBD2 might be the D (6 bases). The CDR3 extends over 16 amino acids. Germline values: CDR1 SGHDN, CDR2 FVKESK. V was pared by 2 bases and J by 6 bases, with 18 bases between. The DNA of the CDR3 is TGTGCCAGCAGCCAAACATTCCTGCGGGGTAAGGATACGCAGTATTTT. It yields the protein CASSQTFLRGKDTQYF.

CDR3 in amino acids: CASSAYPGLARNEQFF. CDR3 DNA sequence: TGTGCCAGCAGCGCTTACCCGGGACTAGCAAGGAATGAGCAGTTCTTC. The chain uses TRBV9 and TRBJ2-1; 9 bases agree with TRBD2. The germline V gene encodes CDR1 SGDLS and CDR2 YYNGEE. V trimming: 3 bases; J trimming: 7 bases; junction bases outside the gene matches: 11. The length of the CDR3 is 16 residues.

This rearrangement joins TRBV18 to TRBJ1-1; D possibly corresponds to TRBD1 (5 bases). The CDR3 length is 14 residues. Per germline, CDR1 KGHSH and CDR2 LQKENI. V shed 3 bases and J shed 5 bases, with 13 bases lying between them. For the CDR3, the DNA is TGTGCCAGCTCACCCCGGGGGTGGGGTACTGAAGCTTTCTTT. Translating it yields CASSPRGWGTEAFF.

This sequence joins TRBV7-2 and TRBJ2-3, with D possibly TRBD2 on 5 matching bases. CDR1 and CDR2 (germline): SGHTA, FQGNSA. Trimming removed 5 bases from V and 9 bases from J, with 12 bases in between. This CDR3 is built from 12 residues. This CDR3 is CASSLVEGTQYF. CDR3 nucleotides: TGTGCCAGCAGCCTGGTAGAGGGAACGCAGTATTTT.